This is a list of T cell receptor beta chains from one sample in a study of blood T cell repertoires in COVID-19. Generated by immunoSEQ multiplex PCR, the TCRdb table keeps only in-frame clones and is missing some. The data contain around 270,000 clones, about 89% of them seen just once; the ten biggest clones take up approximately 4.2%. Specimen: peripheral blood. All receptors come from a man between 40 and 49 years old with acute or convalescent COVID-19. CDR3s include the opening cysteine and the closing phenylalanine or tryptophan. D genes are given only for firm matches. Clone size is shown for a subset of rows, as once, few, many or a class of expanded clone.

size | J | D | V | CDR3 | DNA
many | TRBJ2-7 | . | TRBV7-6 | CASSYHLGASYEQYF | TGTGCCAGCAGCTATCACCTCGGAGCCTCCTACGAGCAGTACTTC
. | TRBJ1-6 | TRBD1 | TRBV6-4 | CASSGSSDRGNSPLHF | TGTGCCAGCAGTGGAAGCTCCGACAGGGGTAATTCACCCCTCCACTTT
. | TRBJ2-3 | TRBD2 | TRBV27 | CASSGGRARSTDTQYF | TGTGCCAGCAGTGGAGGGAGGGCTCGTAGCACAGATACGCAGTATTTT
. | TRBJ2-7 | TRBD2 | TRBV7-3 | CASSPRGGGANEQYF | TGTGCCAGCAGCCCCAGAGGCGGGGGGGCCAACGAGCAGTACTTC
. | TRBJ1-2 | TRBD1 | TRBV5-4 | CASSRRDRGYGYTF | TGTGCCAGCAGCCGGAGGGACAGGGGATATGGCTACACCTTC
. | TRBJ2-7 | TRBD2 | TRBV5-1 | CASSLVAGVDEQYF | TGCGCCAGCAGCTTGGTCGCGGGGGTGGACGAGCAGTACTTC
. | TRBJ2-7 | TRBD1 | TRBV10-1 | CASRNETGYEQYF | TGCGCCAGCAGAAACGAGACAGGGTACGAGCAGTACTTC
once | TRBJ2-7 | TRBD2 | TRBV9 | CASSVDGLAGDYEQYF | TGTGCCAGCAGCGTAGACGGCCTAGCGGGAGATTACGAGCAGTACTTC
. | TRBJ2-7 | . | TRBV2 | CASSKPDPGEQYF | TGTGCCAGCAGTAAGCCGGATCCGGGGGAGCAGTACTTC
. | TRBJ1-3 | TRBD1 | TRBV30 | CAWSTGGSGNTIYF | TGTGCCTGGAGTACAGGGGGATCTGGAAACACCATATATTTT
. | TRBJ1-5 | . | TRBV3-1/TRBV3-2 | CASSQWGQPQHF | TGTGCCAGCAGCCAATGGGGCCAGCCCCAGCATTTT
. | TRBJ2-2 | . | TRBV27 | CASKVSLRTGELFF | TGTGCCAGCAAAGTTTCTTTGAGGACCGGGGAGCTGTTTTTT
. | TRBJ2-2 | TRBD1 | TRBV5-6 | CASSLVGQGDTGELFF | TGTGCCAGCAGCTTGGTTGGTCAGGGGGACACCGGGGAGCTGTTTTTT
. | TRBJ2-7 | TRBD1 | TRBV6-2/TRBV6-3 | CASSYSGQAYDEQYF | TGTGCCAGCAGTTACTCCGGACAGGCATACGACGAGCAGTACTTC
. | TRBJ1-1 | . | TRBV6-4 | CASSVGAGQEAFF | TGTGCCAGCAGTGTGGGGGCCGGGCAAGAAGCTTTCTTT
. | TRBJ1-2 | . | TRBV19 | CASIPRGGHGYTF | TGTGCCAGTATCCCCCGAGGGGGACATGGCTACACCTTC
. | TRBJ1-1 | TRBD1 | TRBV5-1 | CASSPQGYTEAFF | TGCGCCAGCAGCCCACAGGGGTACACTGAAGCTTTCTTT
. | TRBJ2-7 | TRBD2 | TRBV5-4 | CASSQAFGGASEQYF | TGTGCCAGCAGTCAAGCGTTCGGGGGGGCAAGCGAGCAGTACTTC
. | TRBJ2-1 | TRBD2 | TRBV19 | CASSPVGGGLREQFF | TGTGCCAGTAGTCCCGTCGGGGGGGGGCTACGAGAGCAGTTCTTC
. | TRBJ1-5 | . | TRBV3-1/TRBV3-2 | CASSQDLNQPQHF | TGTGCCAGCAGCCAAGATCTGAATCAGCCCCAGCATTTT
. | TRBJ1-1 | . | TRBV10-2 | CASGRTLTEAFF | TGCGCCTCAGGTAGGACACTCACTGAAGCTTTCTTT
. | TRBJ1-6 | . | TRBV27 | CASSSNVVRSSYNSPLHF | TGTGCCAGCAGCTCGAACGTCGTGAGGAGCTCCTATAATTCACCCCTCCACTTT
. | TRBJ1-6 | TRBD1 | TRBV7-9 | CASSGQGVYSPLHF | TGTGCCAGCAGCGGACAGGGAGTGTACTCACCCCTCCACTTT
. | TRBJ1-1 | . | TRBV27 | CASSLSRSTEAFF | TGTGCCAGCAGTCTGAGTAGGAGCACTGAAGCTTTCTTT
. | TRBJ2-2 | TRBD2 | TRBV27 | CASSPTGGLIAGELFF | TGTGCCAGCAGTCCCACGGGGGGGCTAATTGCCGGGGAGCTGTTTTTT
. | TRBJ1-4 | . | TRBV30 | CAWSPPGGAKLFF | TGTGCCTGGAGCCCGCCGGGGGGCGCAAAACTGTTTTTT
. | TRBJ1-2 | . | TRBV2 | CASSMYDGGYGYTF | TGTGCCAGCAGTATGTACGACGGCGGTTATGGCTACACCTTC
few | TRBJ2-7 | . | TRBV6-5 | CASTRDYPYEQYF | TGTGCCAGCACTCGGGATTACCCCTACGAGCAGTACTTC
. | TRBJ2-7 | TRBD1 | TRBV19 | CASSTDRGPQYF | TGTGCCAGTAGTACGGACAGGGGGCCGCAGTACTTC
. | TRBJ1-3 | . | TRBV7-6 | CASSLGGSGNTIYF | TGTGCCAGCAGCTTAGGCGGCAGCGGAAACACCATATATTTT
. | TRBJ1-1 | TRBD1 | TRBV10-3 | CAISEGTGWTEAFF | TGTGCCATCAGTGAAGGGACAGGGTGGACTGAAGCTTTCTTT
. | TRBJ2-7 | . | TRBV5-1 | CASSPGLLGYEQYF | TGCGCCAGCAGCCCGGGACTCCTGGGGTACGAGCAGTACTTC
. | TRBJ1-3 | . | TRBV6-5 | CASRSQGYSGNTIYF | TGTGCCAGCAGATCGCAGGGCTACTCTGGAAACACCATATATTTT
. | TRBJ1-3 | TRBD1 | TRBV6-5 | CASSPQGAHGNTIYF | TGTGCCAGCAGTCCTCAGGGGGCTCACGGAAACACCATATATTTT
. | TRBJ2-3 | TRBD2 | TRBV5-1 | CASSPAGAGGTDTQYF | TGCGCCAGCAGCCCTGCGGGAGCGGGGGGGACAGATACGCAGTATTTT
. | TRBJ2-2 | TRBD1 | TRBV15 | CATSRAPGQGTGELFF | TGTGCCACCAGCAGGGCGCCGGGACAGGGGACCGGGGAGCTGTTTTTT
. | TRBJ2-1 | . | TRBV6-5 | CASIPDSLHDEQFF | TGTGCCAGCATCCCGGACAGTTTACATGATGAGCAGTTCTTC
. | TRBJ2-7 | . | TRBV7-8 | CASSPRGANSYEQYF | TGTGCCAGCAGCCCTCGGGGGGCGAACTCCTACGAGCAGTACTTC
. | TRBJ1-1 | . | TRBV27 | CASSFDPGRGTEAFF | TGTGCCAGCAGTTTTGATCCAGGACGGGGCACTGAAGCTTTCTTT
. | TRBJ2-7 | . | TRBV7-2 | CASSLARQGGEQYF | TGTGCCAGCAGCTTAGCGCGGCAGGGTGGCGAGCAGTACTTC
. | TRBJ2-2 | TRBD2 | TRBV24-1 | CATSDLAGGETGELFF | TGTGCCACCAGTGACCTAGCGGGGGGGGAAACCGGGGAGCTGTTTTTT
once | TRBJ2-3 | . | TRBV9 | CASSVGWAPDTQYF | TGTGCCAGCAGCGTAGGATGGGCCCCAGATACGCAGTATTTT
. | TRBJ1-2 | TRBD1 | TRBV5-1 | CASSGGTASNYGYTF | TGCGCCAGCAGCGGCGGGACAGCCTCTAACTATGGCTACACCTTC
few | TRBJ2-1 | . | TRBV24-1 | CATSHSRGGRRLEQFF | TGTGCCACCAGTCACTCTCGGGGAGGCAGGAGATTAGAGCAGTTCTTC
few | TRBJ1-1 | . | TRBV5-4 | CASSSPQGSTEAFF | TGTGCCAGCAGCTCCCCCCAGGGAAGCACTGAAGCTTTCTTT
once | TRBJ1-2 | TRBD1 | TRBV5-1 | CASSSWTGTKGGYTF | TGCGCCAGCAGCTCGTGGACAGGGACTAAAGGTGGCTACACCTTC
. | TRBJ1-2 | . | TRBV19 | CASSMKSGPNYGYTF | TGTGCCAGTAGTATGAAGTCGGGTCCTAACTATGGCTACACCTTC
. | TRBJ2-3 | . | TRBV10-2 | CARMGADTQYF | TGCGCCAGGATGGGCGCGGATACGCAGTATTTT
. | TRBJ1-5 | . | TRBV20-1 | CSASRQVNQPQHF | TGCAGTGCTAGTAGGCAGGTCAATCAGCCCCAGCATTTT
. | TRBJ1-1 | . | TRBV9 | CASSTQGTGNTEAFF | TGTGCCAGCAGCACCCAGGGGACGGGGAACACTGAAGCTTTCTTT
. | TRBJ2-3 | . | TRBV19 | CASTTGQVKTSGPEGDTQYF | TGTGCCAGTACCACCGGACAGGTGAAAACTAGCGGTCCCGAGGGAGATACGCAGTATTTT